This TCR beta chain derives from a study of shared clonotypes between healthy human individuals. Study-level findings and limits: Investigators expected sequencing depth to affect clonotype sharing among donors.

The table came from immunoSEQ multiplex PCR; TCRdb's copy has only in-frame clones and leaves some out. The sample holds 400,000 to 550,000 clones, around three quarters seen once. As to this clone: Its antigen is not known.

All donors qualified as healthy HIV-negative adults and had experienced no recent acute infections or vaccinations. Genomic DNA of unsorted samples came from 85 million to 95 million PBMCs. V was pared by 4 bases and J by 6 bases, with 16 bases between. Germline CDR1 SGDLS, CDR2 YYNGEE. The CDR3 runs 15 residues. This receptor was identified in a woman aged 35 to 49 in good health. Some clones in this sample may be carry-over from other donors' samples. The V gene is TRBV9, the J gene TRBJ2-2, with D tentatively TRBD1 or TRBD2 (6 bases each). The specimen sequenced was PBMCs. The CDR3 DNA is TGTGCCAGCAGCACTCAGGGGACTTTGGCCGGGGAGCTGTTTTTT. This translates into CASSTQGTLAGELFF.